The sequence of this T cell receptor (beta chain) was determined in a study of blood T cell repertoires in COVID-19. Trimming pared 0 bases from V and 7 bases from J, leaving 20 bases between. The CDR3 runs 16 residues. Germline loops: CDR1 GTSNPN, CDR2 SVGIG (reference sequence). Profiling relied on immunoSEQ multiplex PCR, and the TCRdb table lists in-frame clones only, not all of them. Of some 250,000 clones in the sample, approximately 91% were seen once. The TCR was taken from a woman aged 40 to 49 with acute COVID-19. The J gene is TRBJ2-3, the V gene TRBV30, with D possibly TRBD2 on 5 matching bases. Sequencing was done on a sample of PBMCs or T cells enriched from blood (not recorded which). The CDR3 here is CAWSVRALAGQYTQYF. The CDR3 DNA follows: TGTGCCTGGAGTGTACGGGCTTTGGCGGGCCAATATACGCAGTATTTT.